Here is one TCR beta chain with its context. Its antigen is still unknown. Germline CDR1 and CDR2: SQVTM and ANQGSEA. The CDR3 consists of 14 residues. V was cut by 1 base and J by 3 bases, with 12 bases left in between. The entry originates in a study of cytomegalovirus exposure and HLA in healthy donors. Broader study findings: Accounts indicate the classifier identified cytomegalovirus status with strong specificity and sensitivity. Some TCR beta chains (164 of them) were listed as cytomegalovirus-associated. Through in vitro validation, a few CMV-associated chains were shown to be specific for CMV antigens.

TCRdb's table, derived via immunoSEQ multiplex PCR, lists solely in-frame clones and lacks some. The sample lists about 200,000 clones, roughly 84% seen once, with 1.5% to 2.5% in the top ten. The sample was PBMCs. This clonotype was obtained from a woman between 18 and 29 years old in good health and CMV-seropositive. This chain uses TRBV29-1 with TRBJ1-2, with D unclear. The CDR3 coding sequence is TGCAGCGTTGAAGGGGAGGGCGGGGACTATGGCTACACCTTC. As protein: CSVEGEGGDYGYTF.